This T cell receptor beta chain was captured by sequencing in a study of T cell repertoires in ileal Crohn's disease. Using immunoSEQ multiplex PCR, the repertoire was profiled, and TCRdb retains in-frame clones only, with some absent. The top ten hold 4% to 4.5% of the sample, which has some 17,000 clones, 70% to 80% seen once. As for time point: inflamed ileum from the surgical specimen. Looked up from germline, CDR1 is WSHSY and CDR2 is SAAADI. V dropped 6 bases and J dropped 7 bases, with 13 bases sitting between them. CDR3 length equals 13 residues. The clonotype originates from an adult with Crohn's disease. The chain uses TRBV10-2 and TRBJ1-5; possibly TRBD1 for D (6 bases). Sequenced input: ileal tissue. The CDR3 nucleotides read TGCGCCAGCAGCGAACAGGGTAGCCAGCCCCAGCATTTT. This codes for CASSEQGSQPQHF.